This T cell receptor beta chain was recovered during a study of cytomegalovirus exposure and HLA in healthy donors. A remark on this clone: The antigen is undetermined.

The PCR employed 60 Vbeta primers together with 13 Jbeta primers. TCRdb keeps only in-frame clones here, not all; method: immunoSEQ multiplex PCR. The data show 95,000 to 100,000 clones, around 72% seen once. Findings and caveats of the study: CMV serostatus stood as the only immune exposure information on hand.

This CDR3 contains 18 residues. Per germline, CDR1 GTSNPN and CDR2 SVGIG (reference sequence). Trimming pared 0 bases from V and 2 bases from J, leaving 23 bases between. V is TRBV30 and J is TRBJ2-7, with a weak D call TRBD2 (5 bases). Material for sequencing was PBMCs. The TCR sequence derives from a male donor in good health and CMV-seronegative. DNA of the CDR3: TGTGCCTGGAGTGTTTTTTCGGGGAATCTGGAGACCGCCTACGAGCAGTACTTC. Its protein is CAWSVFSGNLETAYEQYF.